Shown below are 13 T cell receptor beta chains from a single sample sequenced in a study of control samples from healthy donors and cancer patients. Using immunoSEQ multiplex PCR, the repertoire was profiled, and TCRdb retains in-frame clones only, with some absent. The sample contains about 140,000 clones, 75% to 95% of which appear only once. The sequenced sample was blood. These receptors came from a man between 18 and 35 years old in good health.

The rearrangement uses TRBV28 and TRBJ1-1, with a possible D match to TRBD1 (6 bases). Trimming shortened V by 6 bases and J by 4 bases, and 12 bases separated the two germline ends. Germline lookup yields CDR1 MDHEN and CDR2 SYDVKM. This CDR3 is 13 amino acids long. The CDR3 DNA is TGTGCCAGCAGCCCGGACAGAATCACTGAAGCTTTCTTT. It yields the protein CASSPDRITEAFF. The variable domain in full, completed from reference TRBV28 and TRBJ1-1, reads DVKVTQSSRYLVKRTGEKVFLECVQDMDHENMFWYRQDPGLGLRLIYFSYDVKMKEKGDIPEGYSVSREKKERFSLILESASTNQTSMYLCASSPDRITEAFFGQGTRLTVV.

V and J are TRBV2 and TRBJ2-2; 7 positions match TRBD2. Per the germline V gene, CDR1 is SNHLY and CDR2 is FYNNEI. With 4 bases clipped from V and 6 bases from J, the junction kept 8 bases outside the gene matches. This CDR3 has 15 amino acids. The CDR3 bases are TGTGCCAGCAGTGCGGGCGGGGGAAGGTCCGGGGAGCTGTTTTTT. Protein: CASSAGGGRSGELFF.

The chain has TRBV5-1 and TRBJ2-7; unclear D gene. Germline CDR1 and CDR2: SGHRS and YFSETQ. V lost 4 bases, J lost 3 bases, and 8 bases lay in between. The CDR3 has 12 amino acids. This CDR3 reads CASSPESYEQYF. Written as DNA, the CDR3 is TGCGCCAGCAGCCCGGAGAGCTACGAGCAGTACTTC.

The V and J genes are TRBV4-3 and TRBJ1-2; D remains unclear. The germline V gene encodes CDR1 LGHNA and CDR2 YSLEER. Deletions cut 0 bases from V and 8 bases from J, with 10 bases between. The CDR3 covers 13 residues. The CDR3 loop reads CASSQDREKGYTF. CDR3 bases: TGCGCCAGCAGCCAAGATAGGGAGAAAGGCTACACCTTC.

This chain links TRBV3-1 (or the pseudogene TRBV3-2) with TRBJ2-2; 10 positions agree with TRBD1. The CDR3 has 16 residues. Unmatched junction bases numbered 5, after V lost 4 bases and J lost 3 bases. Germline V gene data show CDR1 as LGHDT and CDR2 as YNNKEL (reference sequence). The CDR3 coding sequence is TGTGCCAGCAGCCCCTCGGGACAGGGGTACACCGGGGAGCTGTTTTTT. It is translated as CASSPSGQGYTGELFF.

This chain connects TRBV18 to TRBJ2-7; D gene uncertain. The length of the CDR3 is 15 residues. CDR1 and CDR2 from the germline V gene are KGHSH and LQKENI. V was trimmed by 3 bases and J by 4 bases, leaving 16 bases between them. CDR3 in DNA: TGTGCCAGCTCACCTGAGTCTACAGCCCAGTACGAGCAGTACTTC. Protein product: CASSPESTAQYEQYF. Filled out from reference TRBV18 and TRBJ2-7, the complete variable domain reads NAGVMQNPRHLVRRRGQEARLRCSPMKGHSHVYWYRQLPEEGLKFMVYLQKENIIDESGMPKERFSAEFPKEGPSILRIQQVVRGDSAAYFCASSPESTAQYEQYFGPGTRLTVT.

The gene calls are TRBV23-1 and TRBJ1-5, with D perhaps matching TRBD1 (5 bases). TRBV23-1 is treated as an ORF (open reading frame) with a function not yet certain. V lost 10 bases and J 3 bases, leaving 13 bases between the germline ends. The CDR3 has 13 residues. CDR3 DNA sequence: TGCGCCAACCGCAGGGAGTCCAATCAGCCCCAGCATTTT. Protein sequence: CANRRESNQPQHF.

The gene calls are TRBV6-5 and TRBJ2-3; tentatively, D is TRBD2 (6 bases). V lost 3 bases and J 0 bases, leaving 13 bases between the germline ends. Germline CDR1 reads MNHEY; CDR2 reads SVGAGI. This CDR3 comprises 16 residues. The DNA for the CDR3 is TGTGCCAGCAGTTATCTCTACGGGGGAAGCACAGATACGCAGTATTTT. This sequence encodes CASSYLYGGSTDTQYF.

The rearrangement joins TRBV27 to TRBJ2-7; D is ambiguous. Germline V CDR1 and CDR2: MNHEY, SMNVEV (reference sequence). Trimming took 4 bases from V and 4 from J, leaving 8 bases between them. The CDR3 is 12 residues long. The DNA of the CDR3 is TGTGCCAGCAGTTCCGATTCATACGAGCAGTACTTC. This translates into CASSSDSYEQYF.

The gene calls are TRBV6-1 and TRBJ1-5, with TRBD1 identical over 7 bases. This CDR3 spans 15 amino acids. CDR1 and CDR2 (germline): MNHNS, SASEGT. Trimming removed 1 base from V and 5 bases from J; junction bases left unmatched: 5. The CDR3 sequence is CASSEVTGRHQPQHF. DNA for the CDR3: TGTGCCAGCAGTGAAGTGACAGGGAGACATCAGCCCCAGCATTTT.

The CDR3 reads CASSLVGNRQYF. The CDR3 DNA reads as TGTGCCAGCAGCTTAGTAGGGAATCGGCAGTACTTC. J is TRBJ2-7 and V is TRBV7-9; D is undetermined. This CDR3 comprises 12 residues. V was clipped by 1 base and J by 9 bases, with 10 bases between them. Germline lookup yields CDR1 SEHNR and CDR2 FQNEAQ (reference sequence). Supplemented by reference TRBV7-9 and TRBJ2-7, the full variable domain reads DTGVSQNPRHKITKRGQNVTFRCDPISEHNRLYWYRQTLGQGPEFLTYFQNEAQLEKSRLLSDRFSAERPKGSFSTLEIQRTEQGDSAMYLCASSLVGNRQYFGPGTRLTVT.

The V and J genes are TRBV5-1 and TRBJ1-1; D is undetermined. Germline V gives CDR1 SGHRS, CDR2 YFSETQ. V was shortened by 4 bases and J by 11 bases, with 18 bases between the two germline ends. This CDR3 is built from 13 residues. CDR3 amino acids: CASSPTGVKEAFF. In DNA, the CDR3 is TGCGCCAGCAGCCCGACTGGGGTCAAAGAGGCTTTCTTT. The whole variable domain, remainder taken from reference TRBV5-1 and TRBJ1-1, is KAGVTQTPRYLIKTRGQQVTLSCSPISGHRSVSWYQQTPGQGLQFLFEYFSETQRNKGNFPGRFSGRQFSNSRSEMNVSTLELGDSALYLCASSPTGVKEAFFGQGTRLTVV.

This sequence joins TRBV3-1 (or the pseudogene TRBV3-2) and TRBJ1-2; the D is unclear. Germline V gene sequence: CDR1 LGHDT, CDR2 YNNKEL (reference sequence). V lost 1 base and J lost 8, with 11 bases in between. This CDR3 contains 13 residues. The CDR3 nucleotides read TGTGCCAGCAGCCAAGGGCTTCCGGGGGGCTACACCTTC. As protein: CASSQGLPGGYTF.